Below are 9 T cell receptor beta chains sequenced from a single sample in a study of cytomegalovirus exposure and HLA in healthy donors (dated by TCRdb to between 2016 and 2019). Libraries were built with the immunoSEQ multiplex PCR assay. For the multiplex PCR, a mixture combining 60 forward primers for TCR Vbeta segments and 13 reverse primers for TCR Jbeta segments was used. Entries here come from immuneACCESS through TCRdb and include only in-frame sequences with V and J called. Some clones fail to appear in such tables; in the studies checked, an unresolved V gene covers under half of the shortfall, and the cause of the remainder is unknown. In all, the sample holds 150,000 or so clones, and roughly 77% of those were seen once. Together, the top ten hold approximately 10% of the sample. The sample consisted of PBMCs. These receptor sequences come from a man in his late teens or twenties in good health and CMV-seropositive.

The rearrangement joins TRBV19 to TRBJ2-1; D gene uncertain. The CDR3 has 13 residues. V was shortened by 7 bases and J by 2 bases, with 9 bases between the two germline ends. Germline V gene data show CDR1 as LNHDA and CDR2 as SQIVND (reference sequence). CDR3 loop: CASIGRTYNEQFF. CDR3 sequence (DNA): TGTGCCAGTATTGGCAGAACCTACAATGAGCAGTTCTTC.

The chain is built from TRBV15 and TRBJ1-1, with 9 nucleotides matching TRBD1. The CDR3 spans 16 residues. With V trimmed by 3 bases and J by 10 bases, 15 bases remained unmatched. CDR1 is LNHNV, CDR2 YYDKDF, per germline (reference sequence). The CDR3 nucleotides are TGTGCCACCAGCAGTCCTCTCGGGGACAGGGCCCGGGGAGCTTTCTTT. Residues: CATSSPLGDRARGAFF. Full variable domain (rest looked up from reference TRBV15 and TRBJ1-1): DAMVIQNPRYQVTQFGKPVTLSCSQTLNHNVMYWYQQKSSQAPKLLFHYYDKDFNNEADTPDNFQSRRPNTSFCFLDIRSPGLGDTAMYLCATSSPLGDRARGAFFGQGTRLTVV.

V usage is TRBV10-1 and J usage is TRBJ2-3; unclear D gene. Trimming removed 0 bases at V and 7 bases at J, with 11 bases between. The CDR3 totals 14 residues. Germline V lookup: CDR1 WNHNN, CDR2 SYGVQD (reference sequence). CDR3 region: CASSESRVLNTQYF. The CDR3 DNA reads TGCGCCAGCAGTGAGTCGAGAGTGCTAAATACGCAGTATTTT.

This chain uses TRBV6-5 with TRBJ1-2; 7 nucleotides agree with TRBD1. The CDR3 totals 12 residues. Trimming removed 6 bases from V and 7 bases from J; junction bases left unmatched: 5. The germline gives CDR1 MNHEY, CDR2 SVGAGI. The CDR3 region has the DNA TGTGCCAGCAGCCCTGGACAGGCTGGCTACACCTTC. Its protein is CASSPGQAGYTF.

This rearrangement joins TRBV15 to TRBJ2-7; 7 bases are a match to TRBD1. J gave up 4 bases and V 5 bases, and 5 bases lay outside the gene matches. Per germline, CDR1 LNHNV and CDR2 YYDKDF (reference sequence). The CDR3 contains 13 residues. CDR3 in amino acids: CATSYRDSYEQYF. CDR3 nucleotides: TGTGCCACCAGCTACCGGGACAGTTACGAGCAGTACTTC.

The chain couples TRBV19 to TRBJ2-3; tentatively, D is TRBD1 (6 bases). The CDR3 extends over 15 amino acids. CDR1 LNHDA and CDR2 SQIVND come from the germline V gene (reference sequence). V lost 4 bases to trimming and J lost 1 base, with 12 bases between them. The CDR3 coding sequence is TGTGCCAGTAGTACGTACAGGGTGGGCACAGATACGCAGTATTTT. Encoded protein: CASSTYRVGTDTQYF.

V usage is TRBV5-1 and J usage is TRBJ1-4; TRBD1 matches at 8 bases. Trimming at V came to 3 bases and at J to 13 bases, leaving 2 bases not matched to a gene. Per the germline V gene, CDR1 is SGHRS and CDR2 is YFSETQ. The CDR3 extends over 11 amino acids. The CDR3 region is CASSSGQALFF. DNA of the CDR3: TGCGCCAGCAGCTCGGGACAGGCACTGTTTTTT.

The V call is TRBV7-3, the J call TRBJ2-1, with 7 bases identical to TRBD2. The CDR3 is 14 amino acids. Germline CDR1 SGHTA, CDR2 FQGTGA. Trimming removed 5 bases from V and 6 bases from J; junction bases left unmatched: 7. The CDR3 sequence: CASSPMGEGNEQFF. The CDR3 nucleotides are TGTGCCAGCAGCCCTATGGGGGAGGGCAATGAGCAGTTCTTC.

The rearrangement joins TRBV5-8 to TRBJ1-2, with D perhaps TRBD1 (5 bases). V was cut by 1 base and J by 9 bases, with 16 bases left in between. The length of the CDR3 is 14 residues. Germline CDR1 SGHTS, CDR2 YDEGEE. CDR3 amino acids: CASSLRMGGFRYTF. CDR3 bases: TGTGCCAGCAGCTTGCGTATGGGGGGATTTCGCTACACCTTC.